This T cell receptor (beta chain) was recorded in a study of regulatory T cells in long-lasting Graves disease. For TCR beta, libraries came from iRepertoire HTBI primers and Arm-PCR of CDR3 regions. TCRdb passed the multiplex PCR reads through MiXCR, listing each CDR3 protein once. Of a few hundred thousand distinct CDR3 sequences listed, 20% to 25% are singletons. Findings and limits, study-wide: Persistent Graves' cases showed lower TCR diversity than newly diagnosed cases.

Worth noting for this clonotype: Its specificity is unknown.

This CDR3 has 13 residues. Germline V gene lookup returns CDR1 LGHDT and CDR2 YNNKEL (reference sequence). V was cut by 7 bases and J by 4 bases, with 13 bases left in between. Time point defined: persistent/refractory GD, antithyroid drugs over 5 years with positive TRAb. PBMC RNA was the source of the TCR library. Sequenced material: peripheral blood mononuclear cells (PBMCs), taken when the disease was refractory, from a patient treated with antithyroid drugs. The source is a woman between 40 and 55 years old with Graves disease. The genes are TRBV3-1 and TRBJ2-5; D remains unclear. The CDR3 sequence is CASTVLGGETQYF. CDR3 nucleotides: TGTGCCAGCACCGTACTGGGTGGAGAGACCCAGTACTTC.